The 32 T cell receptor beta chains below all came from one sample that was sequenced in a study of tumor-infiltrating lymphocytes in primary liver carcinoma. The input was 450 to 500 ng total RNA; TCR beta cDNA was made from it with a constant-region primer. Generation of the TCR beta libraries relied on three nested multiplex PCR rounds using slightly modified ARM-PCR. Both of the initial two PCR rounds ran for about 11 cycles and employed TRBV1-TRBV30 forward primers alongside a C-beta reverse primer. TCRdb re-analysed the multiplex PCR reads in MiXCR, keeping a single row per CDR3 protein. There are fewer than 400,000 distinct CDR3 sequences in the sample; 50% to 75% occur only once, and around 15% lies in the top ten. Germline DNA was also extracted, with blood RNA taken from unsorted whole blood. Sequencing input: peripheral blood. The receptors were sampled from a woman aged 25 to 45 with primary liver carcinoma and hepatitis B virus infection.

The gene calls are TRBV7-8 and TRBJ2-7; TRBD2 agrees at 7 bases. Germline V gene data show CDR1 as SGHVS and CDR2 as FQNEAQ. V lost 1 base, J lost 2 bases, and 5 bases stayed unmatched. The CDR3 has 15 amino acids. The CDR3 here is CASSLEASGTYEQYF. The CDR3 bases are TGTGCCAGCAGCTTAGAAGCTAGCGGCACCTACGAGCAGTACTTC.

This clonotype came up many times. The chain is built from TRBV29-1 and TRBJ1-1; D remains unclear. Trimming cost V 3 bases and J 5 bases, with 13 bases left between them. The germline CDR1 and CDR2 sequences are SQVTM and ANQGSEA. CDR3 size: 13 residues. In DNA form, the CDR3 reads TGCAGCGTTGACAGAGGAGGAGGAACTGAAGCTTTCTTT. The encoded protein is CSVDRGGGTEAFF.

The gene calls are TRBV6-5 and TRBJ1-5, with TRBD1 matching over 7 bases. In germline, CDR1 is MNHEY, CDR2 SVGAGI. J gave up 6 bases and V 6 bases, and 11 bases lay outside the gene matches. The CDR3 consists of 15 residues. CDR3 sequence: CASREEQGSGQPQHF. CDR3 DNA: TGTGCCAGCAGAGAAGAACAGGGGTCGGGTCAGCCCCAGCATTTT.

Notes on this clonotype: A much larger clone differs by one base, so this may be a read error. The gene calls are TRBV4-1 and TRBJ2-7, with 7 bases lining up with TRBD2. Germline V lookup: CDR1 MGHRA, CDR2 YSYEKL. There are 16 residues in the CDR3. For the CDR3, the DNA is TGCGACAGCAGCCAAGTCTCCCTAGCGGACTCCTACGAGCAGTACTTC. Its translation is CDSSQVSLADSYEQYF.

As concerns this clonotype: Just one base apart from a much larger clone, this may be a read error. The chain employs TRBV12-3 or TRBV12-4 and TRBJ2-3; perhaps TRBD2 as D (5 bases). The CDR3 is 14 residues long. The V gene lost 5 bases and the J gene lost 4 bases, with 13 bases spanning the gap. The CDR3 bases are TGTGCCAGCAGTCCCCACCCTAGCCCAGATACGCAGTATTTT. Encoded protein: CASSPHPSPDTQYF.

This clonotype was detected many times. The chain links TRBV6-1 to TRBJ1-3; perhaps TRBD1 as D (6 bases). This CDR3 region has 16 residues. Trimming left V 6 bases short and J 3 bases short, with 18 bases between. Germline CDR1 MNHNS, CDR2 SASEGT. The CDR3 is CASSRGWQGSGNTIYF. CDR3 DNA: TGTGCCAGCAGCCGAGGGTGGCAGGGGAGTGGAAACACCATATATTTT.

On this clonotype: This may stem from a read error, because a much larger clone lies one nucleotide away. This sequence joins TRBV6-6 and TRBJ2-1; TRBD1 aligns across 10 bases. CDR1 and CDR2 (germline): MNHNY, SVGAGI (reference sequence). This CDR3 comprises 15 residues. V was pared by 8 bases and J by 7 bases, with 11 bases of the junction left unmatched. CDR3: CASAKNRDRGNEQFF. DNA for the CDR3: TGTGCCAGCGCCAAAAACCGGGACAGGGGTAATGAGCAGTTCTTC.

The chain recombines TRBV29-1 with TRBJ2-1, with TRBD2 as a possible D gene (5 bases). With 7 bases removed from V and 7 bases from J, the gap between germline ends came to 17 bases. The CDR3 runs to 13 residues. CDR1 SQVTM and CDR2 ANQGSEA come from the germline V gene. CDR3 sequence (DNA): TGCAGCGCCGCCCGGGATACTTTGAATGAGCAGTTCTTC. Amino acids: CSAARDTLNEQFF.

To note about this clonotype: At one end, the junction sequence differs from germline, possibly due to a read error. The chain couples TRBV11-2 to TRBJ2-7, with 7 nucleotides matching TRBD1. In germline, CDR1 is SGHAT, CDR2 FQNNGV. The CDR3 length is 12 residues. The CDR3, as DNA: TGTGCCAGCAGCCAAACAGGGGACGAGCAGTGTTTC. Amino acids: CASSQTGDEQCF.

CDR3 in DNA: TGTGCCGGAGGGTTCTGGGAGACCCAGTACTTC. Residues: CAGGFWETQYF. This chain joins TRBV6-1 and TRBJ2-5, with D perhaps TRBD2 (6 bases). Looked up from germline, CDR1 is MNHNS and CDR2 is SASEGT. Trimming took off 11 bases at V and 5 bases at J, with 12 bases between the two ends. This CDR3 comprises 11 residues.

To note about this clonotype: With a much larger clone just one base away, this may be a read error. The chain employs TRBV29-1 and TRBJ1-1, with unresolved D. Germline assignment: CDR1 SQVTM and CDR2 ANQGSEA. The V and J ends lost 4 bases and 4 bases respectively, with 19 bases between them. The CDR3 loop spans 15 amino acids. CDR3 in DNA: TGCAGCGTTGGAACGGGGAGTCAGTCGGTCACTGAAGCTTTCTTT. Translated: CSVGTGSQSVTEAFF.

This clonotype appeared once. The chain couples TRBV6-1 to TRBJ2-7; D is unclear. The J call is doubtful: the DNA matches TRBJ2-1 better. CDR3 length: 13 residues. From germline, CDR1 is MNHNS and CDR2 SASEGT. The CDR3 DNA sequence: TGTGCCAGCAGTGATCGACCCCAACACGAGCAGTTCTTC. Translating it yields CASSDRPQHEQFF.

Worth noting for this clonotype: The junction and the germline gene differ at one end; a read error may be behind it. This chain links TRBV4-2 with TRBJ2-7; 8 nucleotides match TRBD2. The CDR3 runs to 14 residues. The germline CDR1 and CDR2 sequences are LGHNA and YNFKEQ. DNA for the CDR3: TGTGTCAGCAGCCGGGAGGGACTAGTCTACGAGCAGTACTTC. Protein product: CVSSREGLVYEQYF.

At least ten counts were recorded for this clonotype. This rearrangement joins TRBV11-3 to TRBJ2-5; no clear D. This CDR3 has 14 amino acids. Germline V gene lookup returns CDR1 SGHNT and CDR2 YENEEA. V lost 4 bases and J lost 5, with 14 bases in between. The CDR3: CASSSTFTSETQYF. Written as DNA, the CDR3 is TGTGCCAGCAGCTCAACCTTCACGTCGGAGACCCAGTACTTC.

This clonotype was detected a few times. The chain joins TRBV12-3 or TRBV12-4 to TRBJ2-5; tentative D call: TRBD1 (5 bases). This CDR3 comprises 14 residues. Trimming removed 8 bases at V and 3 bases at J, with 16 bases between. The CDR3 sequence is CASGSTVWEETQYF. The CDR3 DNA is TGTGCCAGCGGATCGACAGTTTGGGAAGAGACCCAGTACTTC.

Notes on this clonotype: A much larger clone lies one base from this, so it may be a read error. The V call is TRBV6-5, the J call TRBJ1-1, with D possibly TRBD1 on 5 matching bases. Germline lookup yields CDR1 MNHEY and CDR2 SVGAGI. This CDR3 is built from 13 residues. V lost 6 bases and J lost 10, with 18 bases in between. The DNA of the CDR3 is TGTGCCAGCAGACTTACAGGAAACACCGGAGCTTTCTTT. Translation gives CASRLTGNTGAFF.

Comments on this clonotype: A much larger clonotype is one base distant, so this may be a read error. This rearrangement joins TRBV29-1 to TRBJ2-7, with D perhaps matching TRBD1 or TRBD2 (5 bases each). The V end was cut by 0 bases, the J end by 3 bases, with 15 bases between. This CDR3 is 15 amino acids long. Germline CDR1 reads SQVTM; CDR2 reads ANQGSEA. Here the CDR3 DNA reads TGCAGCGTTGAAGATCAGAAGGGACGGAGCTACGAGCAGTACTTC. It translates to CSVEDQKGRSYEQYF.

Worth noting for this clonotype: This clone may be a read error of a much larger clone one base away. The missing conserved phenylalanine or tryptophan at the end of this CDR3 makes a read error likely. Because the CDR3's place on the DNA is in doubt, the DNA is left out and the CDR3 is given as listed by TCRdb. The chain joins TRBV6-5 to TRBJ2-7; TRBD1 was called by the table and not checked on the DNA. The CDR3 is 12 residues long, counting both termini. In germline, CDR1 is MNHEY, CDR2 SVGAGI. CDR3 amino acids: CASSPTGDLWYI.

This clonotype was detected many times. The rearrangement links TRBV11-2 to TRBJ2-7; no firm D call. CDR3 size: 14 residues. Germline CDR1 is SGHAT and CDR2 is FQNNGV. Trimming took off 2 bases at V and 4 bases at J, with 12 bases between the two ends. The CDR3 coding sequence is TGTGCCAGCAGCTTAAGCGTAATTGGGTACGAGCAGTACTTC. Encoded protein: CASSLSVIGYEQYF.

This clonotype was counted ten times or more. The rearrangement links TRBV6-5 to TRBJ2-5; no firm D call. The CDR3 loop spans 14 amino acids. The germline V and J ends were trimmed by 5 bases and 4 bases, with 14 bases remaining between them. The germline gives CDR1 MNHEY, CDR2 SVGAGI. CDR3 region: CASSPPSTRETQYF. The CDR3 nucleotides read TGTGCCAGCAGTCCACCTTCCACCCGAGAGACCCAGTACTTC.

The V and J genes are TRBV5-4 and TRBJ2-6; TRBD1 matches at 7 bases. J was trimmed by 4 bases and V by 3 bases; bases with no gene match: 10. From germline, CDR1 is SGHNT and CDR2 YYREEE (reference sequence). This CDR3 spans 17 amino acids. The CDR3 spells CASSSTLTGKGANVLTF. CDR3 bases: TGTGCCAGCAGCTCGACCTTGACAGGGAAAGGGGCCAACGTCCTGACTTTC.

Points on this clonotype: A read error may produce the germline difference seen at one junction end. The chain links TRBV5-6 to TRBJ2-1, with D perhaps TRBD2 (6 bases). In germline, CDR1 is SGHDT, CDR2 YYEEEE. This CDR3 comprises 16 residues. The CDR3 is CVSILRRGTPGDEQFF. For the CDR3, the DNA is TGTGTCAGCATCCTTCGGCGTGGCACTCCGGGGGATGAGCAGTTCTTC. The complete variable domain, with remaining parts taken from reference TRBV5-6 and TRBJ2-1, reads DAGVTQSPTHLIKTRGQQVTLRCSPKSGHDTVSWYQQALGQGPQFIFQYYEEEERQRGNFPDRFSGHQFPNYSSELNVNALLLGDSALYLCVSILRRGTPGDEQFFGPGTRLTVL.

The chain has TRBV7-9 and TRBJ2-7, with D perhaps matching TRBD1 (7 bases). This CDR3 spans 16 amino acids. Germline lookup yields CDR1 SEHNR and CDR2 FQNEAQ (reference sequence). V was pared by 4 bases and J by 5 bases, with 21 bases between. CDR3 nucleotides: TGTGCCAGCAGCTCAGGGGGTTTGCCGGGAGCTGACGAGCAGTACTTC. It yields the protein CASSSGGLPGADEQYF.

CDR3 sequence (DNA): TGCGCCAGCAGCCCACTAGCGGGAGCAGATACGCAGTATTTT. Translated: CASSPLAGADTQYF. The rearrangement joins TRBV4-1 to TRBJ2-3; 11 bases agree with TRBD2. This CDR3 has 14 amino acids. Germline V gene sequence: CDR1 MGHRA, CDR2 YSYEKL. V lost 4 bases, J lost 4 bases, and 1 base stayed unmatched.

This clonotype was detected only a few times. This chain links TRBV5-6 with TRBJ1-2, with D tentatively TRBD1 (5 bases). The CDR3 covers 15 residues. Trimming stripped 3 bases from V and 4 bases from J, with 16 bases between. Germline V gene lookup returns CDR1 SGHDT and CDR2 YYEEEE. The CDR3, as DNA: TGTGCCAGCAGCTCGGACCGGGACCGGGTCTATGGCTACACCTTC. Translating gives CASSSDRDRVYGYTF.

This clonotype was observed once. This may be a read error: a much more frequent sequence differs by one nucleotide. The chain uses TRBV29-1 and TRBJ2-3, with 11 bases fitting TRBD1. This CDR3 region has 12 residues. CDR1 and CDR2 from the germline V gene are SQVTM and ANQGSEA. The CDR3 protein is CSVGTGGDMQYF. Written as DNA, the CDR3 is TGCAGCGTGGGGACAGGGGGGGATATGCAGTATTTT.

On this clonotype itself: One end of the junction is discordant with germline, which a read error may explain. The chain couples TRBV11-2 to TRBJ2-1; 7 bases are shared with TRBD2. Germline assignment: CDR1 SGHAT and CDR2 FQNNGV. The CDR3 loop spans 16 amino acids. The CDR3 coding sequence is TGTGTCAGCAGCACGAGCCGGGCTAGCGGAAACAATGAGCAGTTCTTC. Translation gives CVSSTSRASGNNEQFF.

To note about this clonotype: The junction does not match germline at one end; this may be a read error. The chain uses TRBV11-2 and TRBJ1-1, with a weak D call TRBD1 (5 bases). Per the germline V gene, CDR1 is SGHAT and CDR2 is FQNNGV. CDR3 length: 16 amino acids. The CDR3 region has the DNA TGTGCCAGCAGCTTAGTTCAGGGTTCCATGAACGCTGAAGCTTTATTT. It codes for CASSLVQGSMNAEALF.

Comments on this clonotype: The conserved phenylalanine or tryptophan is not found at the CDR3 terminus, so this likely reflects a read error. This rearrangement joins TRBV4-3 to TRBJ1-1; D is unclear. Germline V gives CDR1 LGHNA, CDR2 YSLEER. The CDR3 contains 17 residues. This CDR3 is CASSQDPAACMSTEAFS. The CDR3 DNA reads as TGCGCCAGTAGCCAAGATCCGGCAGCCTGTATGAGCACTGAAGCTTTCTCT.

The J gene is TRBJ2-5, the V gene TRBV30, with a tentative D call TRBD1 (5 bases). Trimming shortened V by 6 bases and J by 2 bases, and 7 bases separated the two germline ends. Germline V lookup: CDR1 GTSNPN, CDR2 SVGIG (reference sequence). The CDR3 loop spans 11 amino acids. CDR3 in amino acids: CACQGQETQYF. The CDR3 region has the DNA TGTGCCTGTCAGGGACAAGAGACCCAGTACTTC. The whole variable domain, filled in from reference TRBV30 and TRBJ2-5, reads SQTIHQWPATLVQPVGSPLSLECTVEGTSNPNLYWYRQAAGRGLQLLFYSVGIGQISSEVPQNLSASRPQDRQFILSSKKLLLSDSGFYLCACQGQETQYFGPGTRLLVL.

About this clonotype: The conserved phenylalanine or tryptophan normally closing the CDR3 is absent here, so this likely arose from a read error. The chain couples TRBV11-2 to TRBJ1-4, with D possibly being TRBD1 (5 bases). CDR3 length equals 16 residues. Looked up from germline, CDR1 is SGHAT and CDR2 is FQNNGV. The CDR3 DNA reads TGTGCCAGTAGCTTGTTTCAGGGATCAACTAATGAAAAACTGTTTTCT. Its translation: CASSLFQGSTNEKLFS.

The chain is built from TRBV28 and TRBJ2-1, with a possible D match to TRBD2 (6 bases). CDR1 and CDR2 (germline): MDHEN, SYDVKM. The CDR3 runs to 14 residues. The V end lost 5 bases, the J end lost 6 bases, and 14 bases lay between the germline ends. DNA of the CDR3: TGTGCCAGCAGTCTCGGGGGAGTGGGCAATGAGCAGTTCTTC. It encodes CASSLGGVGNEQFF.